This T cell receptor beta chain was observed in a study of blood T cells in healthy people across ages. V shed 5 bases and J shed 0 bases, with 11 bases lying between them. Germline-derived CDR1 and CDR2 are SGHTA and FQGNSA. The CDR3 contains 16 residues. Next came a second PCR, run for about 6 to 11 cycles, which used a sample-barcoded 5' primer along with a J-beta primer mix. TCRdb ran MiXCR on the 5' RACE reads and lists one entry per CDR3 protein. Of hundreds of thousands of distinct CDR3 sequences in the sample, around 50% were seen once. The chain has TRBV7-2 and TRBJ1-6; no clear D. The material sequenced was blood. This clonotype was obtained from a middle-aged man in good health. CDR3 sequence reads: CASSPRSDSYNSPLHF. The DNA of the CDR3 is TGTGCCAGCAGCCCCAGATCAGACTCCTATAATTCACCCCTCCACTTT.